This entry describes one T cell receptor (beta chain). The target antigen is unknown. This entry is derived from a study of T cells in Graves' hyperthyroidism and ophthalmopathy. The CDR3 is 16 amino acids. V gave up 6 bases and J gave up 0 bases, with 14 bases separating them. CDR1 is MDHEN, CDR2 SYDVKM, per germline. TCR beta CDR3 regions were amplified from RNA transcripts. An initial round of RT-PCR targeting the TCR CDR3 relied on the HTBI primer set. TCRdb called the multiplex PCR reads again in MiXCR, with one record for every CDR3 protein. The data hold under 400,000 distinct CDR3 sequences, with approximately 14% observed a single time. Together with thyroid ultrasound, orbital computed tomography, serum thyroxine and TRAb, clinical symptoms were used for diagnoses. Findings of the study overall: In blood, most of the thyroid clonotypes expanded above 0.001 were also present. By a 13 V-J model, ophthalmopathy was set apart from stable hyperthyroidism.

Material for sequencing was blood. V usage is TRBV28 and J usage is TRBJ2-2; D remains ambiguous. This clonotype was sampled from a woman aged 18-30 years with Graves' hyperthyroidism that later progressed to Graves' ophthalmopathy. The CDR3 DNA reads as TGTGCCAGCAGCTCCCCCTTTCTGGCGAACACCGGGGAGCTGTTTTTT. Its translation is CASSSPFLANTGELFF.